Listed below are T cell receptor beta chains from one sample, sequenced in a study of beta chain features in type 1 diabetes. The table came from immunoSEQ multiplex PCR; TCRdb's copy has only in-frame clones and leaves some out. The sample consists of 400,000 to 600,000 clones, roughly 31% of them appearing once. The specimen was naive CD4+ T cells from blood. The receptors were gathered from a man younger than 30 in good health. Both conserved end residues are part of each CDR3. D genes are given only for firm matches. Rows give clone size only sometimes, using once, few, many, or a class for an expanded clone.

clone size	D gene	V gene	J gene	CDR3 protein	CDR3 DNA
NA	NA	TRBV9	TRBJ2-1	CASSVWLWGKQFF	TGTGCCAGCAGCGTATGGCTGTGGGGTAAGCAGTTCTTC
NA	TRBD1	TRBV29-1	TRBJ2-7	CSATLTGGRYEQYF	TGCAGCGCCACCCTGACAGGGGGACGCTACGAGCAGTACTTC
NA	TRBD1	TRBV29-1	TRBJ2-3	CSVPRTGGAFWTDTQYF	TGCAGCGTCCCTAGGACAGGGGGCGCGTTTTGGACAGATACGCAGTATTTT
NA	NA	TRBV4-3	TRBJ2-2	CASSQERLNTGELFF	TGCGCCAGCAGCCAAGAACGGTTGAACACCGGGGAGCTGTTTTTT
NA	NA	TRBV4-1	TRBJ2-2	CASSQDTGYTGELFF	TGCGCCAGCAGCCAAGACACCGGATACACCGGGGAGCTGTTTTTT
few	NA	TRBV5-6	TRBJ2-5	CASSLHRAGTQYF	TGTGCCAGCAGCTTGCACAGAGCAGGGACCCAGTACTTC
few	NA	TRBV20-1	TRBJ2-5	CSASGEETQYF	TGCAGTGCTAGCGGGGAAGAGACCCAGTACTTC
NA	NA	TRBV6-5	TRBJ1-4	CASKGGTNEKLFF	TGTGCCAGCAAGGGAGGCACTAATGAAAAACTGTTTTTT
NA	NA	TRBV29-1	TRBJ2-1	CSVEPTGVPSTFF	TGCAGCGTTGAACCTACAGGTGTCCCCTCTACGTTCTTC
few	NA	TRBV7-9	TRBJ2-5	CASSLYRAETQYF	TGTGCCAGCAGCTTATACAGGGCCGAGACCCAGTACTTC
NA	NA	TRBV7-9	TRBJ1-5	CASSLVGNQPQHF	TGTGCCAGCAGCTTAGTGGGGAATCAGCCCCAGCATTTT
NA	NA	TRBV18	TRBJ1-2	CASSPTSPGPEDYGYTF	TGTGCCAGCTCACCGACTTCACCGGGGCCCGAGGACTATGGCTACACCTTC
NA	TRBD1	TRBV7-9	TRBJ1-1	CASSSGQGYTEAFF	TGTGCCAGCAGCTCGGGACAGGGGTACACTGAAGCTTTCTTT
NA	NA	TRBV30	TRBJ1-2	CAWSQGFETGGYTF	TGTGCCTGGAGCCAGGGTTTCGAAACTGGTGGCTACACCTTC
few	NA	TRBV9	TRBJ2-2	CASSVVSNEAGELFF	TGTGCCAGCAGCGTAGTATCTAATGAGGCCGGGGAGCTGTTTTTT
NA	TRBD1	TRBV7-2	TRBJ2-7	CASRRAGTGGTYEQYF	TGTGCCAGCAGGCGAGCAGGGACAGGGGGCACCTACGAGCAGTACTTC
few	NA	TRBV29-1	TRBJ2-7	CSVARISSYEQYF	TGCAGCGTTGCCAGAATCTCCTCCTACGAGCAGTACTTC
NA	TRBD2	TRBV7-9	TRBJ2-3	CASSLREGKTDTQYF	TGTGCCAGCAGCTTGAGGGAGGGAAAGACAGATACGCAGTATTTT
few	NA	TRBV10-3	TRBJ2-3	CAINPVGSSTDTQYF	TGTGCCATCAACCCCGTCGGGAGTAGCACAGATACGCAGTATTTT
NA	NA	TRBV19	TRBJ1-2	CATSQRSNYGYTF	TGTGCTACCTCACAGCGGTCTAACTATGGCTACACCTTC
NA	NA	TRBV7-2	TRBJ2-1	CASSLGPSSYNEQFF	TGTGCCAGCAGCCTAGGCCCCAGCTCCTACAATGAGCAGTTCTTC
few	NA	TRBV5-1	TRBJ2-5	CASSLDSLQETQYF	TGCGCCAGCAGCTTGGACAGCCTACAAGAGACCCAGTACTTC
few	NA	TRBV15	TRBJ2-6	CATSRGPGANVLTF	TGTGCCACCAGCAGAGGACCCGGGGCCAACGTCCTGACTTTC
NA	TRBD2	TRBV7-2	TRBJ2-3	CASSPRRLAGYTQYF	TGTGCCAGCAGCCCGAGAAGACTAGCGGGTTATACGCAGTATTTT
NA	TRBD1	TRBV6-5	TRBJ2-4	CASKTGADIQYF	TGTGCCAGCAAGACAGGGGCCGACATTCAGTACTTC
NA	NA	TRBV15	TRBJ1-2	CATSRVTGSYGYTF	TGTGCCACCAGCAGAGTTACTGGGTCCTATGGCTACACCTTC